This T cell receptor beta chain was recorded in a study of T cell responses to AZD1222 COVID-19 vaccine. Broader study findings: The study found Spike-specific TCR breadth and depth rose after two AZD1222 doses. Only after the peak T cell response were repertoires sampled.

The table came from immunoSEQ multiplex PCR; TCRdb's copy has only in-frame clones and leaves some out. In the table there are approximately 200,000 clones, roughly 94% of which are singletons. A remark on this clone: The antigen is not known.

The CDR3 has 13 amino acids. The V gene end was trimmed by 8 bases and the J gene end by 10 bases; junction bases not matched to a gene: 7. Germline lookup yields CDR1 MDHEN and CDR2 SYDVKM. The V gene is TRBV28, the J gene TRBJ2-1; 11 nucleotides line up with TRBD1. Sequencing was performed on peripheral blood, taken 28 days after the second dose of the MenACWY control vaccine. This TCR was sampled from an adult who received the MenACWY meningococcal vaccine as a control. In nucleotides, the CDR3 is TGTGCCAGCGGATGGACAGGGGGCAGGGAGCAGTTCTTC. Its translation: CASGWTGGREQFF.